These 22 T cell receptor beta chains were sequenced from one sample in a study of TIL therapy for anti-PD-1-resistant metastatic lung cancer. This was the immunoSEQ v3 assay. Here immunoSEQ multiplex PCR was the method, and the copy in TCRdb shows in-frame clones only, minus some. Found here are approximately 97,000 clones, around three fifths of them singletons; the top ten hold roughly 9.8%. Time point described: pre-treatment sample, taken before nivolumab and TIL therapy. Most excised metastases sampled were pleural nodules or supraclavicular lymph nodes. This specimen was tumor tissue, taken at baseline. The receptors here all came from a person between 25 and 80 years old with non-small cell lung cancer.

V is TRBV5-1 and J is TRBJ2-1, with 14 nucleotides matching TRBD2. V was pared by 4 bases and J by 8 bases, with 5 bases of the junction left unmatched. The CDR3 is 15 amino acids. The germline gives CDR1 SGHRS, CDR2 YFSETQ. CDR3 in DNA: TGCGCCAGCAGCCTGGGGACTAGCGGGAGAGATGAGCAGTTCTTC. Amino acids: CASSLGTSGRDEQFF. Full variable domain (outside the CDR3, taken from reference TRBV5-1 and TRBJ2-1): KAGVTQTPRYLIKTRGQQVTLSCSPISGHRSVSWYQQTPGQGLQFLFEYFSETQRNKGNFPGRFSGRQFSNSRSEMNVSTLELGDSALYLCASSLGTSGRDEQFFGPGTRLTVL.

J is TRBJ2-1 and V is TRBV28, with D perhaps given as TRBD1 or TRBD2 (6 bases each). Germline CDR1 reads MDHEN; CDR2 reads SYDVKM. V lost 7 bases and J 8 bases, leaving 24 bases between the germline ends. This CDR3 has 16 residues. CDR3 residues: CASKGAHTGRWDEQFF. The CDR3, as DNA: TGTGCCAGCAAGGGAGCCCACACAGGGAGGTGGGATGAGCAGTTCTTC.

V is TRBV6-5 and J is TRBJ1-5; D not certain. The CDR3 consists of 14 residues. Germline values: CDR1 MNHEY, CDR2 SVGAGI. V was trimmed by 5 bases and J by 5 bases, leaving 13 bases between them. The CDR3 DNA is TGTGCCAGCAGTCCAACAGTGGTGGATCAGCCCCAGCATTTT. Translation gives CASSPTVVDQPQHF.

This clone was counted a few times. The chain employs TRBV5-6 and TRBJ1-3; 12 positions agree with TRBD1. J gave up 1 base and V 4 bases, and 12 bases lay outside the gene matches. The germline CDR1 and CDR2 sequences are SGHDT and YYEEEE. This CDR3 comprises 19 residues. CDR3 bases: TGTGCCAGCAGCGCTGGGGGGGACAGGGGGCCAGGTTCTGGAAACACCATATATTTT. This sequence encodes CASSAGGDRGPGSGNTIYF.

Details on this clone: Different DNA sequences within this sample yield the same CDR3. V and J are TRBV7-7 and TRBJ2-5; a weak D match, TRBD2 (7 bases). The CDR3 sequence is 15 residues long. Germline V CDR1 and CDR2: SSHAT, FNYEAQ (reference sequence). V lost 0 bases and J 1 base, leaving 9 bases between the germline ends. The CDR3 DNA reads TGTGCCAGCAGCTTAGCCGGGGGGCGCCAAGAGACCCAGTACTTC. Translation: CASSLAGGRQETQYF.

The CDR3 reads CASSPYSGQSQETQYF. The CDR3, as DNA: TGTGCCAGCAGCCCTTATTCGGGACAGAGCCAAGAGACCCAGTACTTC. This chain links TRBV6-2 or TRBV6-3 with TRBJ2-5, with TRBD1 matching over 7 bases. This CDR3 contains 16 residues. Trimming took 6 bases from V and 1 from J; bases not matched to a gene: 11. Germline V gene sequence: CDR1 MNHEY, CDR2 SVGEGT.

The chain carries TRBV4-3 and TRBJ2-6; TRBD2 might be the D (5 bases). The CDR3 contains 15 residues. Germline V lookup: CDR1 LGHNA, CDR2 YSLEER. Trimming pared 7 bases from V and 0 bases from J, leaving 10 bases between. In DNA, the CDR3 is TGCGCCAGCAAGTATCGGGACTCTGGGGCCAACGTCCTGACTTTC. It encodes CASKYRDSGANVLTF.

The chain uses TRBV27 and TRBJ2-1, with TRBD1 matching 9 bases. This CDR3 has 16 residues. V lost 4 bases and J lost 4; bases outside the gene matches: 8. In germline, CDR1 is MNHEY, CDR2 SMNVEV (reference sequence). The CDR3 loop is CASSWGDRELYNEQFF. The CDR3 DNA is TGTGCCAGCAGTTGGGGGGACAGGGAGCTTTACAATGAGCAGTTCTTC.

In its sample, this clone was seen a few times. V gene TRBV18 combines with J gene TRBJ1-2; TRBD1 matches 10 bases. V dropped 0 bases and J dropped 4; count of bases not matched to a gene: 5. Germline CDR1 is KGHSH and CDR2 is LQKENI. The CDR3 runs to 16 residues. CDR3 protein: CASSPPPGTGAYGYTF. The CDR3, as DNA: TGTGCCAGCTCACCACCCCCCGGGACAGGGGCCTATGGCTACACCTTC.

The chain joins TRBV5-8 to TRBJ2-7; D gene ambiguous. CDR1 is SGHTS and CDR2 is YDEGEE in the germline V gene. V shed 0 bases and J shed 1 base, with 11 bases lying between them. The CDR3 loop spans 15 amino acids. CDR3 loop: CASSLDRVRSYEQYF. Written as DNA, the CDR3 is TGTGCCAGCAGCTTGGATAGGGTGAGGTCCTACGAGCAGTACTTC. The full variable domain, in which reference TRBV5-8 and TRBJ2-7 provide the parts outside the CDR3, is EAGVTQSPTHLIKTRGQQATLRCSPISGHTSVYWYQQALGLGLQFLLWYDEGEERNRGNFPPRFSGRQFPNYSSELNVNALELEDSALYLCASSLDRVRSYEQYFGPGTRLTVT.

The count of this clone is one. This chain uses TRBV4-1 with TRBJ2-7; D is uncertain. Germline loops: CDR1 MGHRA, CDR2 YSYEKL. V gave up 4 bases and J gave up 0 bases, with 7 bases separating them. This CDR3 is 13 amino acids long. In DNA form, the CDR3 reads TGCGCCAGCAGCCCTGGAATCTCCTACGAGCAGTACTTC. This sequence encodes CASSPGISYEQYF.

V gene TRBV27 combines with J gene TRBJ2-2, with TRBD2 matching 9 bases. This CDR3 is 16 amino acids long. Germline loops: CDR1 MNHEY, CDR2 SMNVEV (reference sequence). J gave up 1 base and V 10 bases, and 10 bases lay outside the gene matches. CDR3 in amino acids: CATQSRGRENTGELFF. The CDR3 DNA is TGTGCCACTCAGTCGCGCGGGAGGGAGAACACCGGGGAGCTGTTTTTT.

The rearrangement uses TRBV5-1 and TRBJ2-1; no reliable D call. Trimming left V 1 base short and J 1 base short, with 9 bases between. Germline V gene sequence: CDR1 SGHRS, CDR2 YFSETQ. The CDR3 runs to 15 residues. The CDR3 region is CASSLILGSYNEQFF. Written as DNA, the CDR3 is TGCGCCAGCAGCTTGATATTAGGATCCTACAATGAGCAGTTCTTC.

There are a few counts of this clone. The chain carries TRBV10-1 and TRBJ2-3; D is uncertain. The CDR3 totals 14 residues. V was cut by 6 bases and J by 2 bases, with 12 bases left in between. Looked up from germline, CDR1 is WNHNN and CDR2 is SYGVQD (reference sequence). The CDR3 loop is CASSPARFTDTQYF. The CDR3 DNA follows: TGCGCCAGCAGCCCCGCTCGCTTCACAGATACGCAGTATTTT.

The chain employs TRBV11-2 and TRBJ1-6; the D gene is possibly TRBD1 (6 bases). Germline V lookup: CDR1 SGHAT, CDR2 FQNNGV. The CDR3 totals 16 residues. The germline V and J ends were trimmed by 3 bases and 10 bases, with 19 bases remaining between them. CDR3 nucleotide sequence: TGTGCCAGCAGCTTCGGACAGACAAAATACAGCTCACCCCTCCACTTT. Its translation: CASSFGQTKYSSPLHF. Filled out from reference TRBV11-2 and TRBJ1-6, the complete variable domain reads EAGVAQSPRYKIIEKRQSVAFWCNPISGHATLYWYQQILGQGPKLLIQFQNNGVVDDSQLPKDRFSAERLKGVDSTLKIQPAKLEDSAVYLCASSFGQTKYSSPLHFGNGTRLTVT.

At least ten counts were recorded for this clone. The chain combines TRBV30 with TRBJ1-6; 10 nucleotides line up with TRBD1. Germline values: CDR1 GTSNPN, CDR2 SVGIG (reference sequence). The CDR3 covers 13 residues. V trimming: 2 bases; J trimming: 11 bases; junction bases outside the gene matches: 3. The CDR3 reads CAWSPGQGTPLHF. CDR3 coding DNA: TGTGCCTGGAGTCCGGGACAGGGGACACCCCTCCACTTT.

The chain employs TRBV7-2 and TRBJ2-7; the D is unclear. CDR3 length: 13 residues. V was trimmed by 5 bases and J by 3 bases, leaving 11 bases between them. Germline V lookup: CDR1 SGHTA, CDR2 FQGNSA. This CDR3 reads CASSARRSYEQYF. The DNA for the CDR3 is TGTGCCAGCAGCGCCCGGCGGAGCTACGAGCAGTACTTC.

V is TRBV2 and J is TRBJ1-6; tentative D call: TRBD1 (6 bases). With 6 bases removed from V and 3 bases from J, the gap between germline ends came to 9 bases. The CDR3 length is 14 residues. The germline CDR1 and CDR2 sequences are SNHLY and FYNNEI. This chain's CDR3 is CASSRDNYNSPLHF. CDR3 nucleotide sequence: TGTGCCAGCAGCAGGGACAACTATAATTCACCCCTCCACTTT. Drawing the rest from reference TRBV2 and TRBJ1-6, the complete variable domain is EPEVTQTPSHQVTQMGQEVILRCVPISNHLYFYWYRQILGQKVEFLVSFYNNEISEKSEIFDDQFSVERPDGSNFTLKIRSTKLEDSAMYFCASSRDNYNSPLHFGNGTRLTVT.

V and J are TRBV7-9 and TRBJ2-7; D uncertain. Trimming stripped 5 bases from V and 3 bases from J, with 11 bases between. There are 13 residues in the CDR3. Germline V gene lookup returns CDR1 SEHNR and CDR2 FQNEAQ (reference sequence). CDR3 sequence (DNA): TGTGCCAGCAGCCCCAGAGGCGGCTACGAGCAGTACTTC. The encoded protein is CASSPRGGYEQYF.

The chain uses TRBV2 and TRBJ1-4; 8 nucleotides agree with TRBD1. Germline-derived CDR1 and CDR2 are SNHLY and FYNNEI. V shed 5 bases, J shed 4 bases, and the junction held 3 bases outside the gene matches. The CDR3 length is 14 residues. CDR3 sequence reads: CASSWTGFNEKLFF. The CDR3 bases are TGTGCCAGCAGTTGGACAGGGTTTAATGAAAAACTGTTTTTT. Drawing the rest from reference TRBV2 and TRBJ1-4, the complete variable domain is EPEVTQTPSHQVTQMGQEVILRCVPISNHLYFYWYRQILGQKVEFLVSFYNNEISEKSEIFDDQFSVERPDGSNFTLKIRSTKLEDSAMYFCASSWTGFNEKLFFGSGTQLSVL.

The CDR3 DNA follows: TGTGCCAGCAGTTTATGGGGGGCCAAAAACATTCAGTACTTC. Translated, it gives CASSLWGAKNIQYF. The chain carries TRBV28 and TRBJ2-4; D is undetermined. V shed 0 bases and J shed 1 base, with 4 bases lying between them. Germline V gives CDR1 MDHEN, CDR2 SYDVKM. The CDR3 sequence is 14 residues long.

The rearrangement uses TRBV7-3 and TRBJ2-6; 9 bases match TRBD1. J lost 0 bases, V lost 5 bases, and 11 bases had no gene match. CDR3 length: 19 amino acids. Germline lookup yields CDR1 SGHTA and CDR2 FQGTGA. The chain's CDR3 is CASSPLGQGLLSGANVLTF. The CDR3 DNA sequence: TGTGCCAGCAGCCCTTTGGGACAGGGACTTCTCTCTGGGGCCAACGTCCTGACTTTC.